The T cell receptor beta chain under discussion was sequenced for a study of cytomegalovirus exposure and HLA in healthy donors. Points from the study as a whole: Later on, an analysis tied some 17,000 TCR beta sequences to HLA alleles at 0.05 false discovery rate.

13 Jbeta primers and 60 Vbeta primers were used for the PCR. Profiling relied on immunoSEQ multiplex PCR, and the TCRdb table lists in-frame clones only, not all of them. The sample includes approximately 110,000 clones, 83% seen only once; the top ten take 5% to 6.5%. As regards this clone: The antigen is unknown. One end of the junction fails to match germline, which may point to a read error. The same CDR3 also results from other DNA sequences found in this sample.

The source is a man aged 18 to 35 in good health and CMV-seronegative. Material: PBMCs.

The CDR3 coding sequence is TGTGCTAGCAGTCATCCGCAGGGGACTAATGAAAAACTGTTTTTT. Translation gives CASSHPQGTNEKLFF. The chain recombines TRBV6-6 with TRBJ1-4, with a tentative D call TRBD1 (6 bases). Germline CDR1 and CDR2: MNHNY and SVGAGI (reference sequence). The CDR3 runs to 15 residues.